The following is a T cell receptor (beta chain) sequence with its context. Germline V gene data show CDR1 as SGHRS and CDR2 as YFSETQ. Unmatched junction bases numbered 12, after V lost 4 bases and J lost 1 base. The CDR3 is 17 residues long. This record belongs to a study of T cell changes during pregnancy in multiple sclerosis. The protocol was immunoSEQ multiplex PCR, while the TCRdb copy is restricted to in-frame clones and leaves out a portion. This sample has about 39,000 clones, with around 93% found just once. This TCR was sampled from a female donor with multiple sclerosis, enrolled in a pregnancy study. Specimen: CD4+ T cells from peripheral blood mononuclear cells, collected after pregnancy. This chain uses TRBV5-1 with TRBJ2-7; 9 nucleotides align to TRBD1. CDR3: CASSLRTGGVYSYEQYF. The CDR3 DNA sequence: TGCGCCAGCAGCCTCAGAACAGGGGGCGTTTATTCCTACGAGCAGTACTTC.